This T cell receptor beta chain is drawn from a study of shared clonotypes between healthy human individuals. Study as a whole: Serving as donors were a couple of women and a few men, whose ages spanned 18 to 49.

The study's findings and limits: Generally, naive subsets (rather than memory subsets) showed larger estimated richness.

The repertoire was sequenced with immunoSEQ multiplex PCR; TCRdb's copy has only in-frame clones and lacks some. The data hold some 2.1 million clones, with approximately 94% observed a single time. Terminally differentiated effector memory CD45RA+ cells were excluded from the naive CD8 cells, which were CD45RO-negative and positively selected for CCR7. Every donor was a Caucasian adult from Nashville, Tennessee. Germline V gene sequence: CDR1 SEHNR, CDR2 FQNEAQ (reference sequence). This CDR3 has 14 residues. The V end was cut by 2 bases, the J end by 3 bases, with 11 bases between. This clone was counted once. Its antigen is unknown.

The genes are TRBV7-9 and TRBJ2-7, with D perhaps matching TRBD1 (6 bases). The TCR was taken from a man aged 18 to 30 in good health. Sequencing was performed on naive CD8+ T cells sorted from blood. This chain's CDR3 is CASSLKDRGYEQYF. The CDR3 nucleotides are TGTGCCAGCAGCTTAAAGGACAGAGGCTACGAGCAGTACTTC.